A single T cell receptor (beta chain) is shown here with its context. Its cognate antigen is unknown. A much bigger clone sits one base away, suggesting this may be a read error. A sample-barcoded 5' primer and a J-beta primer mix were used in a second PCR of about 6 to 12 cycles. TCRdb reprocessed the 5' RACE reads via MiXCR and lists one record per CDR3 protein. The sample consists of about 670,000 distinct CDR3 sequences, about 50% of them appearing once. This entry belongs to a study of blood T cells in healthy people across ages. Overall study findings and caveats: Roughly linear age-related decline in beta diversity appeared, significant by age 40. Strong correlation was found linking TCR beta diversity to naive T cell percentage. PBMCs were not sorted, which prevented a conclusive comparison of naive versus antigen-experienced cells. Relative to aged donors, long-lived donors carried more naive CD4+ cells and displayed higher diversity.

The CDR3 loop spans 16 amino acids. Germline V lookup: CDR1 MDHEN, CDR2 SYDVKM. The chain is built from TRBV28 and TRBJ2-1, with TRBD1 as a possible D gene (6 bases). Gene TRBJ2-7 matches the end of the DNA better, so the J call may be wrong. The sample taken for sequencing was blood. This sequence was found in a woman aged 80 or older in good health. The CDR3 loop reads CASSLFRQAAYNEQYF. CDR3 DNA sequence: TGTGCCAGCAGTTTATTTAGACAGGCTGCCTACAATGAGCAGTACTTC.